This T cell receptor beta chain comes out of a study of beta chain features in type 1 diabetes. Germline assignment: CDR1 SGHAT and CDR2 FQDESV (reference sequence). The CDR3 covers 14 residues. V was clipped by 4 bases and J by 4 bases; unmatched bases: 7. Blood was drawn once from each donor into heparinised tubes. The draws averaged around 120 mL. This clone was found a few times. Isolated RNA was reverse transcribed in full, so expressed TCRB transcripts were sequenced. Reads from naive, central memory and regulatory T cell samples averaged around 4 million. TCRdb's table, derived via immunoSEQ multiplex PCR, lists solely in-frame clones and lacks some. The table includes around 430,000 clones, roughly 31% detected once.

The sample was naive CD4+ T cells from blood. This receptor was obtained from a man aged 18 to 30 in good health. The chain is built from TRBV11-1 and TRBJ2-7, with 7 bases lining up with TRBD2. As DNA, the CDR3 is TGTGCCAGCAGCTCCGAGGCGGGAGTGTACGAGCAGTACTTC. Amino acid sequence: CASSSEAGVYEQYF.